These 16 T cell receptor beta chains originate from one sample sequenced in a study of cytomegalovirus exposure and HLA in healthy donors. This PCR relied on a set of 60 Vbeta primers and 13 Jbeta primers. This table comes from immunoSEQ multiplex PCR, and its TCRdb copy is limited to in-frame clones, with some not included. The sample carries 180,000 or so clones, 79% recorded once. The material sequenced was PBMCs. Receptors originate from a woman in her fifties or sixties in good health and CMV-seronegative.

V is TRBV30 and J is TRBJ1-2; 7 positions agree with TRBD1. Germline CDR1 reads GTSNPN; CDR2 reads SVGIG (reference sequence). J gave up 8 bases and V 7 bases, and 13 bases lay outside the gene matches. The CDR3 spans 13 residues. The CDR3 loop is CASRGQPFGGYTF. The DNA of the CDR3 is TGTGCCTCGCGGGGACAGCCGTTCGGGGGCTACACCTTC.

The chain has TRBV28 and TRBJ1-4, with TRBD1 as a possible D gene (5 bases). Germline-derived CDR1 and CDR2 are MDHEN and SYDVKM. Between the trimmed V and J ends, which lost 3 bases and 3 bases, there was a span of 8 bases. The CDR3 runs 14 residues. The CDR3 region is CASSFKGSNEKLFF. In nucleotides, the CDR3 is TGTGCCAGCAGTTTCAAGGGGTCTAATGAAAAACTGTTTTTT.

CDR3 in amino acids: CASSVGTGANYEQYF. CDR3 in DNA: TGTGCCAGCAGCGTCGGGACAGGAGCAAACTACGAGCAGTACTTC. The chain has TRBV9 and TRBJ2-5; 8 nucleotides agree with TRBD1. The J call may be in error: the DNA end matches TRBJ2-7 better. The CDR3 sequence is 15 residues long. Looked up from germline, CDR1 is SGDLS and CDR2 is YYNGEE.

The CDR3 spells CASSARTGGRTEAFF. In DNA form, the CDR3 reads TGCGCCAGCAGCGCCCGGACAGGGGGTCGGACTGAAGCTTTCTTT. The V gene is TRBV10-1, the J gene TRBJ1-1; 10 positions match TRBD1. The CDR3 is made up of 15 amino acids. Unmatched junction bases numbered 9, after V lost 6 bases and J lost 5 bases. CDR1 is WNHNN, CDR2 SYGVQD, per germline (reference sequence).

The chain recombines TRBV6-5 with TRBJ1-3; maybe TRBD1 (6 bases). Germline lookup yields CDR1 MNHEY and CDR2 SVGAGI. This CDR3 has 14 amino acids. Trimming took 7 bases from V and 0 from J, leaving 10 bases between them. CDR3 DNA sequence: TGTGCCAGCAAGGGGGATTTCTCTGGAAACACCATATATTTT. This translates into CASKGDFSGNTIYF.

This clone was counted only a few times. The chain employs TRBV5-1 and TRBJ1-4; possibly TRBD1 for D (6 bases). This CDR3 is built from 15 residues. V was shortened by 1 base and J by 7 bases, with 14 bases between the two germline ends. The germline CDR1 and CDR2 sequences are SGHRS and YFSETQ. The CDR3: CASSLYWTEGEKLFF. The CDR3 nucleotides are TGCGCCAGCAGCTTGTATTGGACAGAAGGTGAAAAACTGTTTTTT. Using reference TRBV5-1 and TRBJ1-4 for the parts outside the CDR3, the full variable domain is KAGVTQTPRYLIKTRGQQVTLSCSPISGHRSVSWYQQTPGQGLQFLFEYFSETQRNKGNFPGRFSGRQFSNSRSEMNVSTLELGDSALYLCASSLYWTEGEKLFFGSGTQLSVL.

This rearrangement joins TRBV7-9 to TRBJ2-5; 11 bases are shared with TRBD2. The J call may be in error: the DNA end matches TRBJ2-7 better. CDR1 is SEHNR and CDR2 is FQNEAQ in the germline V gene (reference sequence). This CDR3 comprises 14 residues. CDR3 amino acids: CASSSLAGVSEQYF. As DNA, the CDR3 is TGTGCCAGCAGCTCACTAGCGGGAGTTTCCGAGCAGTACTTC.

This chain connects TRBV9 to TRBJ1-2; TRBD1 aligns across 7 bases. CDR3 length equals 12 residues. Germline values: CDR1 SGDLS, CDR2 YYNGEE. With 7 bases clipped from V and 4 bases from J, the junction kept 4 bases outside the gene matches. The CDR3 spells CASVAGGYGYTF. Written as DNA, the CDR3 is TGTGCCAGCGTGGCAGGGGGCTATGGCTACACCTTC.

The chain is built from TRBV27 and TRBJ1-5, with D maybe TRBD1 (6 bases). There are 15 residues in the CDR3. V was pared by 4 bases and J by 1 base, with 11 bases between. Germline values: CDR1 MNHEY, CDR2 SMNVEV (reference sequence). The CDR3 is CASSWTARSNQPQHF. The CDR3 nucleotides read TGTGCCAGCAGTTGGACAGCACGAAGCAATCAGCCCCAGCATTTT.

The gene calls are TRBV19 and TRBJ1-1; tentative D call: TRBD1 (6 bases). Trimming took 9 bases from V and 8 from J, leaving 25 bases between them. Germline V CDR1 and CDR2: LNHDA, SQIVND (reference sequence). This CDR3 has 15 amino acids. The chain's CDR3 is CASRNGGARVSEAFF. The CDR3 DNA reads TGTGCCAGCCGTAATGGGGGGGCGCGGGTATCCGAAGCTTTCTTT.

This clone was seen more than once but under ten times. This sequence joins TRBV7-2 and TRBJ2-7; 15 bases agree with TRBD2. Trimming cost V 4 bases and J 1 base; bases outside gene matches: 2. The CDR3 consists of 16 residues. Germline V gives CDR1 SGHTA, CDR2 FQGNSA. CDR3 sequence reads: CASSWTSGGGSYEQYF. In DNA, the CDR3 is TGTGCCAGCAGCTGGACTAGCGGGGGGGGGTCCTACGAGCAGTACTTC.

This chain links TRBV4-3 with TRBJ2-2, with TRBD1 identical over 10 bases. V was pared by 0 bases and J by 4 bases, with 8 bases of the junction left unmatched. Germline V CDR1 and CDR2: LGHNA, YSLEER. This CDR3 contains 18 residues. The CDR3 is CASSQDFTGQGGTGELFF. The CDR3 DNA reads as TGCGCCAGCAGCCAAGATTTTACAGGACAGGGGGGCACCGGGGAGCTGTTTTTT.

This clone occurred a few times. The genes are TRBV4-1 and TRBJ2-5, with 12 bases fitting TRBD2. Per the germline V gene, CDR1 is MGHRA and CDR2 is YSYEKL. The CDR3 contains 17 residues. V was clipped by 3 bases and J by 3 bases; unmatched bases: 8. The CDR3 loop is CASSQRTSGALEETQYF. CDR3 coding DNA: TGCGCCAGCAGCCAGAGGACTAGCGGGGCTTTAGAAGAGACCCAGTACTTC.

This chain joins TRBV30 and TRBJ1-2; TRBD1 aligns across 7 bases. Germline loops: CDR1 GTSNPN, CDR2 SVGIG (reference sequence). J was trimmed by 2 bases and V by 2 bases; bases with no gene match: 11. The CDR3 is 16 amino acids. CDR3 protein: CAWSPLGTVPNYGYTF. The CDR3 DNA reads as TGTGCCTGGAGTCCCTTGGGGACAGTTCCGAACTATGGCTACACCTTC.

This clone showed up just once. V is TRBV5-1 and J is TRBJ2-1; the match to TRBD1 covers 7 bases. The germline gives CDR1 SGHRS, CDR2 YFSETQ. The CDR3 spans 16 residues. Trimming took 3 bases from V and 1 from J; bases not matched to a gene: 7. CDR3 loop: CASSSQTGVSYNEQFF. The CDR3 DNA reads TGCGCCAGCAGCTCACAAACAGGGGTTTCCTACAATGAGCAGTTCTTC.

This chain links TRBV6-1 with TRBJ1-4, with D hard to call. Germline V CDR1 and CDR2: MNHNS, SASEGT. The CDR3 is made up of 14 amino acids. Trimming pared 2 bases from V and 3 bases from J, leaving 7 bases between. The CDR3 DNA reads TGTGCCAGCAGTGAAACTTGGTCTAATGAAAAACTGTTTTTT. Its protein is CASSETWSNEKLFF.